This is a list of T cell receptor beta chains from one sample in a study of shared clonotypes between healthy human individuals. Repertoires were generated with immunoSEQ multiplex PCR, while TCRdb's copy carries only in-frame clones and drops some. The sample yields roughly 500,000 clones, roughly 80% seen once. Material: PBMCs. The origin of the receptors is a middle-aged woman in good health. Some clones in this sample may be carry-over from other donors' samples. Both conserved end residues are part of each CDR3. A D gene is named only where the DNA matches it firmly. Clone size is shown for a subset of rows, as once, few, many or a class of expanded clone.

CDR3aa: CASTLAGVETQYF
CDR3nt: TGTGCCAGCACCCTAGCGGGAGTTGAGACCCAGTACTTC
abundance: .
d_gene: TRBD2
v_gene: TRBV7-9
j_gene: TRBJ2-5

CDR3aa: CASSLGQGEETQYF
CDR3nt: TGTGCCAGCAGCTTAGGTCAGGGAGAAGAGACCCAGTACTTC
abundance: .
d_gene: .
v_gene: TRBV7-9
j_gene: TRBJ2-5

CDR3aa: CASSPEVGRAPYEQYF
CDR3nt: TGTGCCAGCAGCCCCGAGGTGGGCAGGGCCCCCTACGAGCAGTACTTC
abundance: .
d_gene: .
v_gene: TRBV7-2
j_gene: TRBJ2-7

CDR3aa: CASSSRLASTDTQYF
CDR3nt: TGTGCCAGCAGTTCCCGACTAGCAAGCACAGATACGCAGTATTTT
abundance: .
d_gene: TRBD2
v_gene: TRBV2
j_gene: TRBJ2-3

CDR3aa: CASSIWSNQPQHF
CDR3nt: TGTGCCAGTAGTATCTGGAGCAATCAGCCCCAGCATTTT
abundance: .
d_gene: .
v_gene: TRBV19
j_gene: TRBJ1-5

CDR3aa: CASSGGLADQETQYF
CDR3nt: TGTGCCAGCAGCGGGGGTCTAGCCGATCAAGAGACCCAGTACTTC
abundance: once
d_gene: .
v_gene: TRBV5-4
j_gene: TRBJ2-5

CDR3aa: CASSLSARGINEQYF
CDR3nt: TGTGCCAGCAGTTTATCAGCCAGGGGAATCAACGAGCAGTACTTC
abundance: once
d_gene: .
v_gene: TRBV27
j_gene: TRBJ2-7

CDR3aa: CASSETGFFGEQYF
CDR3nt: TGTGCCAGCAGTGAGACAGGTTTCTTCGGCGAGCAGTACTTC
abundance: .
d_gene: .
v_gene: TRBV6-1
j_gene: TRBJ2-7

CDR3aa: CASSLLVFTGELFF
CDR3nt: TGTGCCAGCAGCTTACTTGTATTCACCGGGGAGCTGTTTTTT
abundance: .
d_gene: .
v_gene: TRBV7-8
j_gene: TRBJ2-2

CDR3aa: CASSRQLAGLVEQYF
CDR3nt: TGTGCCAGCAGCCGTCAACTAGCGGGACTGGTAGAGCAGTACTTC
abundance: .
d_gene: TRBD2
v_gene: TRBV28
j_gene: TRBJ2-7

CDR3aa: CASSFATRDRGKNIQYF
CDR3nt: TGTGCCAGCAGCTTTGCAACCCGGGACAGGGGCAAAAACATTCAGTACTTC
abundance: .
d_gene: .
v_gene: TRBV12-1
j_gene: TRBJ2-4

CDR3aa: CASSQVGPYNEQFF
CDR3nt: TGTGCCAGCAGCCAAGTAGGGCCCTACAATGAGCAGTTCTTC
abundance: few
d_gene: .
v_gene: TRBV11-2
j_gene: TRBJ2-1

CDR3aa: CASSSTSGRTDTQYF
CDR3nt: TGTGCCAGCAGCTCGACTAGCGGGAGAACAGATACGCAGTATTTT
abundance: few
d_gene: TRBD2
v_gene: TRBV7-3
j_gene: TRBJ2-3

CDR3aa: CASSLVGQPQHF
CDR3nt: TGTGCCAGCAGCTTGGTTGGTCAGCCCCAGCATTTT
abundance: few
d_gene: .
v_gene: TRBV7-8
j_gene: TRBJ1-5

CDR3aa: CASSLQGAPGNQPQHF
CDR3nt: TGTGCCAGCAGCTTACAAGGGGCACCGGGCAATCAGCCCCAGCATTTT
abundance: .
d_gene: .
v_gene: TRBV7-2
j_gene: TRBJ1-5

CDR3aa: CASSPMRGKETQYF
CDR3nt: TGTGCCAGCAGCCCCATGCGGGGAAAAGAGACCCAGTACTTC
abundance: .
d_gene: .
v_gene: TRBV2
j_gene: TRBJ2-5

CDR3aa: CASSIQPHQPQHF
CDR3nt: TGTGCCAGCAGTATTCAGCCCCATCAGCCCCAGCATTTT
abundance: .
d_gene: .
v_gene: TRBV28
j_gene: TRBJ1-5

CDR3aa: CASSYVGRDGYTF
CDR3nt: TGTGCCAGCAGTTACGTTGGGCGGGATGGCTACACCTTC
abundance: .
d_gene: .
v_gene: TRBV6-5
j_gene: TRBJ1-2

CDR3aa: CSVVDSGGGEQYF
CDR3nt: TGCAGCGTTGTTGATAGCGGGGGGGGCGAGCAGTACTTC
abundance: .
d_gene: TRBD2
v_gene: TRBV29-1
j_gene: TRBJ2-7

CDR3aa: CASSDGDSHSGANVLTF
CDR3nt: TGTGCCAGCAGTGACGGGGACTCCCACTCTGGGGCCAACGTCCTGACTTTC
abundance: .
d_gene: .
v_gene: TRBV6-4
j_gene: TRBJ2-6

CDR3aa: CASSPGGTDTQYF
CDR3nt: TGTGCCAGTAGCCCAGGGGGCACAGATACGCAGTATTTT
abundance: .
d_gene: .
v_gene: TRBV19
j_gene: TRBJ2-3

CDR3aa: CASSLVLNQPQHF
CDR3nt: TGTGCCAGCAGTTTAGTCCTAAATCAGCCCCAGCATTTT
abundance: once
d_gene: .
v_gene: TRBV28
j_gene: TRBJ1-5

CDR3aa: CASSQDLGSVGELFF
CDR3nt: TGTGCCAGCAGCCAAGATCTCGGGAGTGTCGGGGAGCTGTTTTTT
abundance: .
d_gene: .
v_gene: TRBV4-2
j_gene: TRBJ2-2

CDR3aa: CASSLVRTTDTQYF
CDR3nt: TGTGCCAGCAGCTTGGTTCGAACCACAGATACGCAGTATTTT
abundance: .
d_gene: .
v_gene: TRBV5-4
j_gene: TRBJ2-3

CDR3aa: CASSPRTSEDTQYF
CDR3nt: TGTGCCAGCAGCCCACGGACTAGCGAGGATACGCAGTATTTT
abundance: .
d_gene: TRBD2
v_gene: TRBV7-6
j_gene: TRBJ2-3

CDR3aa: CASSWGATNEKLFF
CDR3nt: TGTGCCAGTAGTTGGGGGGCGACTAATGAAAAACTGTTTTTT
abundance: .
d_gene: .
v_gene: TRBV19
j_gene: TRBJ1-4

CDR3aa: CASSTSSDSAYSNQPQHF
CDR3nt: TGTGCCAGCAGCACCTCCTCGGACAGCGCCTATAGCAATCAGCCCCAGCATTTT
abundance: .
d_gene: .
v_gene: TRBV21-1
j_gene: TRBJ1-5

CDR3aa: CASSSTDGSGANVLTF
CDR3nt: TGTGCCAGCAGCTCCACGGACGGCTCTGGGGCCAACGTCCTGACTTTC
abundance: .
d_gene: .
v_gene: TRBV7-9
j_gene: TRBJ2-6

CDR3aa: CASSKYPRGNGTEAFF
CDR3nt: TGTGCCAGCAGCAAATACCCCAGGGGGAACGGCACTGAAGCTTTCTTT
abundance: .
d_gene: .
v_gene: TRBV21-1
j_gene: TRBJ1-1

CDR3aa: CASSSRMGLDTEAFF
CDR3nt: TGTGCCAGCAGCTCTAGGATGGGGCTAGACACTGAAGCTTTCTTT
abundance: .
d_gene: .
v_gene: TRBV7-6
j_gene: TRBJ1-1

CDR3aa: CASSPNYEQYF
CDR3nt: TGTGCCAGCAGCCCTAATTACGAGCAGTACTTC
abundance: .
d_gene: .
v_gene: TRBV28
j_gene: TRBJ2-7

CDR3aa: CASSSTSSGGETQYF
CDR3nt: TGTGCCAGCTCATCCACCTCCTCGGGGGGAGAGACCCAGTACTTC
abundance: .
d_gene: TRBD2
v_gene: TRBV18
j_gene: TRBJ2-5

CDR3aa: CASSLGGTPQETQYF
CDR3nt: TGCGCCAGCAGCTTGGGAGGGACTCCCCAAGAGACCCAGTACTTC
abundance: .
d_gene: .
v_gene: TRBV5-1
j_gene: TRBJ2-5

CDR3aa: CASREGPNTEAFF
CDR3nt: TGTGCCAGCCGGGAAGGTCCGAACACTGAAGCTTTCTTT
abundance: .
d_gene: .
v_gene: TRBV25-1
j_gene: TRBJ1-1

CDR3aa: CASALGRPSLVLTF
CDR3nt: TGTGCCAGCGCCCTTGGAAGGCCTAGTCTGGTCCTGACTTTC
abundance: many
d_gene: .
v_gene: TRBV2
j_gene: TRBJ2-6

CDR3aa: CATSRGQRNQPQHF
CDR3nt: TGTGCCACCAGCAGGGGACAGAGGAATCAGCCCCAGCATTTT
abundance: few
d_gene: TRBD1
v_gene: TRBV15
j_gene: TRBJ1-5

CDR3aa: CASSPRGRGSYEQYF
CDR3nt: TGTGCCAGCAGCCCAAGGGGCAGGGGATCCTACGAGCAGTACTTC
abundance: .
d_gene: .
v_gene: TRBV11-1
j_gene: TRBJ2-7